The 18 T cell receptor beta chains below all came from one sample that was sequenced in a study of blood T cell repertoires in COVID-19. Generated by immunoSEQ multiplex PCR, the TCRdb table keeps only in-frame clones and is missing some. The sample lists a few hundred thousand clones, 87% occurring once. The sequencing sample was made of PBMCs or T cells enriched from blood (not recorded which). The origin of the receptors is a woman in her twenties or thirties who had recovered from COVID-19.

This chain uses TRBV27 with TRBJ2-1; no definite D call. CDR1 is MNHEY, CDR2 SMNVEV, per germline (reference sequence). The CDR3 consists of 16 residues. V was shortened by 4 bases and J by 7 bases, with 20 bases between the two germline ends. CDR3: CASSSPGAHVINEQFF. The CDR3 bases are TGTGCCAGCAGTTCTCCAGGCGCCCATGTAATAAATGAGCAGTTCTTC.

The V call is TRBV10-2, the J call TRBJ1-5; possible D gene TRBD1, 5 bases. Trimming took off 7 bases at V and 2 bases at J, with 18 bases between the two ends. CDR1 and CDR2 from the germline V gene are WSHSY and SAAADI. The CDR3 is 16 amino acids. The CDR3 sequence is CASKGQPAPGNQPQHF. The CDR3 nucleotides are TGCGCCAGCAAGGGGCAGCCCGCACCCGGCAATCAGCCCCAGCATTTT.

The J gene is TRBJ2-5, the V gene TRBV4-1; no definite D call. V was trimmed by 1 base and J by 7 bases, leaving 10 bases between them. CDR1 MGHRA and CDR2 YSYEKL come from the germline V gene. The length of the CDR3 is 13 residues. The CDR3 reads CASSQALGVTQYF. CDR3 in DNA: TGCGCCAGCAGCCAAGCGCTAGGAGTGACCCAGTACTTC.

For the CDR3, the DNA is TGTGCCAGCAGTCCGATCACCCGCGGCAGCTCTGGAAACACCATATATTTT. It encodes CASSPITRGSSGNTIYF. The chain carries TRBV6-2 or TRBV6-3 and TRBJ1-3, with no clear D. Deletions cut 5 bases from V and 0 bases from J, with 17 bases between. Germline CDR1 reads MNHEY; CDR2 reads SVGEGT. The CDR3 spans 17 residues.

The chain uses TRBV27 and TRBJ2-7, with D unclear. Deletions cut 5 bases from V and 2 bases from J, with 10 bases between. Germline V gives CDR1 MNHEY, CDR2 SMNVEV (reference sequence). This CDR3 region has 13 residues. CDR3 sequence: CASSRSPTYEQYF. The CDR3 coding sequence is TGTGCCAGCAGTCGCAGTCCAACCTACGAGCAGTACTTC.

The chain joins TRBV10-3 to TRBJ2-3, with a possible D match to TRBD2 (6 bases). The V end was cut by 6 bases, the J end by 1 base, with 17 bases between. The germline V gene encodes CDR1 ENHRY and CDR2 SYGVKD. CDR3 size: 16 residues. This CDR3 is CAISVAGTSGTDTQYF. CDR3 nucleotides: TGTGCCATCAGCGTGGCCGGGACTTCAGGCACAGATACGCAGTATTTT.

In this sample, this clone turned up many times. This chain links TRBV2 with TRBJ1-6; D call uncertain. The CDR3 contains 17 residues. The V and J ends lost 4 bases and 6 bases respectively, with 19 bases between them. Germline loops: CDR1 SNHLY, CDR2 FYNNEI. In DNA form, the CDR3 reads TGTGCCAGCAGTGGTGTCACTGGAGGAGCGGCTAATTCACCCCTCCACTTT. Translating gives CASSGVTGGAANSPLHF.

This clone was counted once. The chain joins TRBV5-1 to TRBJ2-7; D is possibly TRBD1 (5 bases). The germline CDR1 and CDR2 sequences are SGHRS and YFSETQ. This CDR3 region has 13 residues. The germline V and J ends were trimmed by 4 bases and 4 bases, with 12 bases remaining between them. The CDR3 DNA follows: TGCGCCAGCAGCCAGGGCCCCTTTTACGAGCAGTACTTC. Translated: CASSQGPFYEQYF.

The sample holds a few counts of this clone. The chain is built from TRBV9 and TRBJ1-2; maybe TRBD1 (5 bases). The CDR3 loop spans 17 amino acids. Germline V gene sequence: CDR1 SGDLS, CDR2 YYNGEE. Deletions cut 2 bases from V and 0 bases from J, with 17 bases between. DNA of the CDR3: TGTGCCAGCAGCGTCTGGGGCGAGGCAACGTCTAACTATGGCTACACCTTC. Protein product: CASSVWGEATSNYGYTF.

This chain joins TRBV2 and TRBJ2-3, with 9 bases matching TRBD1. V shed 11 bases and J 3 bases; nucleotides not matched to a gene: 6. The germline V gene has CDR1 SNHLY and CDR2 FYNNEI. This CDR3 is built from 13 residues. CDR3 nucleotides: TGTGCCTCACGGACAGGGGAGACAGATACGCAGTATTTT. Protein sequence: CASRTGETDTQYF.

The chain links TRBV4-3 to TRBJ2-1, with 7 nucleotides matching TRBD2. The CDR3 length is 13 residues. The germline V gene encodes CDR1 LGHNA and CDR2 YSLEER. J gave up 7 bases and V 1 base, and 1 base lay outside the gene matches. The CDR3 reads CASSQGGGNEQFF. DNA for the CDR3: TGCGCCAGCAGCCAAGGGGGGGGTAATGAGCAGTTCTTC.

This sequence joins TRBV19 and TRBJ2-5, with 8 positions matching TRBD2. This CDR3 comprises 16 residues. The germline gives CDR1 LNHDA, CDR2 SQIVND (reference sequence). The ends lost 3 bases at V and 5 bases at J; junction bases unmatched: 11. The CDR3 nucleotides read TGTGCCAGTAGTATGGGTAGCGGGACTCTTGAGGAGACCCAGTACTTC. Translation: CASSMGSGTLEETQYF.

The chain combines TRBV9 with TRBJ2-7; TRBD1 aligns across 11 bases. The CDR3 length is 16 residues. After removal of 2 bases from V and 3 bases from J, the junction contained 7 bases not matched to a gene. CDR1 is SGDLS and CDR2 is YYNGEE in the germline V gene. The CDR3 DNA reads TGTGCCAGCAGCGTTTGGGAGGGACAGGGGGTCTACGAGCAGTACTTC. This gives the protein CASSVWEGQGVYEQYF.

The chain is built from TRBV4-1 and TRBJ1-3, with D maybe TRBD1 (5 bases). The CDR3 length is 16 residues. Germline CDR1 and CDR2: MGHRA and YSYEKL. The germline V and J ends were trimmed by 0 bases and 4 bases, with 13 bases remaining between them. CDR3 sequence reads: CASSQDGAGRGNTIYF. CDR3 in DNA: TGCGCCAGCAGCCAAGATGGGGCAGGGAGGGGAAACACCATATATTTT.

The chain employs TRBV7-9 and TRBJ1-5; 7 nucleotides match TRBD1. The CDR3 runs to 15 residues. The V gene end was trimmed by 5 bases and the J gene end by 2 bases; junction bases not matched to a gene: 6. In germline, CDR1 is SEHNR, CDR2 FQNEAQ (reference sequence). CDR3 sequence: CASSTTDRGNQPQHF. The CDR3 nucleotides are TGTGCCAGCAGCACAACCGACAGGGGCAATCAGCCCCAGCATTTT.

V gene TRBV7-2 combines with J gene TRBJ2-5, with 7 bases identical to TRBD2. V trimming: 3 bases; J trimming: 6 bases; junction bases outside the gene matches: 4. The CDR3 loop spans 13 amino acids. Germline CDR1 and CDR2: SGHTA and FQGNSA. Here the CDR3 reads CASSFSRGKTQYF. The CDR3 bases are TGTGCCAGCAGCTTTTCGCGGGGGAAGACCCAGTACTTC. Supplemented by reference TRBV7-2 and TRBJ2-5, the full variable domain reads GAGVSQSPSNKVTEKGKDVELRCDPISGHTALYWYRQSLGQGLEFLIYFQGNSAPDKSGLPSDRFSAERTGGSVSTLTIQRTQQEDSAVYLCASSFSRGKTQYFGPGTRLLVL.

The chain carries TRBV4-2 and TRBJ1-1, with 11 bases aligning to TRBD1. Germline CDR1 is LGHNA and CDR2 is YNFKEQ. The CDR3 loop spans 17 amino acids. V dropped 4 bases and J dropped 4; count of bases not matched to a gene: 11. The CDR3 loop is CASSPAGTGGKVTEAFF. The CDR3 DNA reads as TGTGCCAGCAGCCCTGCCGGGACAGGGGGAAAGGTCACTGAAGCTTTCTTT.

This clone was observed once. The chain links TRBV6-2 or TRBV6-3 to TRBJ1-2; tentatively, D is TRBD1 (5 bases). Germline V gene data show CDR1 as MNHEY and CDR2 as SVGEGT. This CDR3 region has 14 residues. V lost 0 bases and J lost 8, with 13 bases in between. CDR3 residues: CASSYSVGPGGYTF. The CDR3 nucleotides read TGTGCCAGCAGTTACTCCGTGGGGCCCGGCGGCTACACCTTC.